The 6 T cell receptor beta chains below were found in one sample sequenced in a study of T cell clonotyping in hematopoietic cell transplantation. Produced via immunoSEQ multiplex PCR; TCRdb's table is partial and in-frame only. Of more than 20,000 clones detected, 80% to 90% appear once; the ten largest clones hold about a quarter. Documented time point: recipient sample about 28 days before transplant, after cytoreduction. Material: peripheral blood mononuclear cells, obtained before stem cell transplant. These receptors originate from a woman aged 55-69 years with acute myeloid leukemia. Some clones in this sample may be carry-over from other donors' samples.

The V call is TRBV29-1, the J call TRBJ1-1; tentative D call: TRBD1 (6 bases). This CDR3 has 11 amino acids. V lost 7 bases and J lost 0, with 6 bases in between. The germline gives CDR1 SQVTM, CDR2 ANQGSEA. CDR3 sequence: CSGGLNTEAFF. In DNA form, the CDR3 reads TGCAGCGGGGGGCTGAACACTGAAGCTTTCTTT.

J is TRBJ2-3 and V is TRBV7-9, with D possibly matching TRBD2 (6 bases). Germline assignment: CDR1 SEHNR and CDR2 FQNEAQ (reference sequence). Trimming took off 11 bases at V and 2 bases at J, with 17 bases between the two ends. This CDR3 spans 14 amino acids. CDR3 amino acids: CAVHGTQFTDTQYF. The CDR3 bases are TGTGCCGTCCACGGGACTCAGTTCACAGATACGCAGTATTTT.

V is TRBV27 and J is TRBJ1-4, with 7 bases lining up with TRBD1. The CDR3 runs 15 residues. Germline lookup yields CDR1 MNHEY and CDR2 SMNVEV (reference sequence). V gave up 5 bases and J gave up 3 bases; unmatched junction bases: 6. In DNA form, the CDR3 reads TGTGCCAGCAGTCAGACAGGGCGGGCTAATGAAAAACTGTTTTTT. Protein: CASSQTGRANEKLFF. Full variable domain (remainder filled in from reference TRBV27 and TRBJ1-4): EAQVTQNPRYLITVTGKKLTVTCSQNMNHEYMSWYRQDPGLGLRQIYYSMNVEVTDKGDVPEGYKVSRKEKRNFPLILESPSPNQTSLYFCASSQTGRANEKLFFGSGTQLSVL.

This sequence joins TRBV7-2 and TRBJ1-1, with TRBD1 as a possible D gene (5 bases). Trimming took off 1 base at V and 4 bases at J, with 19 bases between the two ends. Per the germline V gene, CDR1 is SGHTA and CDR2 is FQGNSA. The CDR3 spans 17 residues. The chain's CDR3 is CASSLVPLGGRGTEAFF. As DNA, the CDR3 is TGTGCCAGCAGCTTAGTACCATTGGGGGGACGTGGCACTGAAGCTTTCTTT.

The V gene is TRBV5-8, the J gene TRBJ2-2; 8 positions match TRBD2. V trimming: 2 bases; J trimming: 0 bases; junction bases outside the gene matches: 3. CDR1 is SGHTS and CDR2 is YDEGEE in the germline V gene. The length of the CDR3 is 16 residues. The CDR3 sequence: CASSFRSGANTGELFF. CDR3 coding DNA: TGTGCCAGCAGCTTCCGTAGCGGGGCGAACACCGGGGAGCTGTTTTTT.

In nucleotides, the CDR3 is TGTGCCAGCAGCTTAGATCCTTCGGTGGCAGGGAGCAATCAGCCCCAGCATTTT. As protein: CASSLDPSVAGSNQPQHF. The chain joins TRBV11-3 to TRBJ1-5; a weak D match, TRBD1 (5 bases). The CDR3 is made up of 18 amino acids. V was trimmed by 0 bases and J by 1 base, leaving 16 bases between them. Germline lookup yields CDR1 SGHNT and CDR2 YENEEA.